A single sample gave rise to the 20 T cell receptor beta chains below, sequenced in a study of OX40 agonist ivuxolimab in advanced cancers. The protocol was immunoSEQ multiplex PCR, while the TCRdb copy is restricted to in-frame clones and leaves out a portion. The table has under 90,000 clones, around 87% seen once. The specimen comprised CD4+ or CD8+ T cells sorted from blood, sampled in a trial of the OX40 agonist ivuxolimab. The receptor set was obtained from an adult with an advanced solid tumor such as melanoma, head and neck, liver or kidney cancer.

This chain uses TRBV6-5 with TRBJ2-2; the match to TRBD1 covers 7 bases. Trimming at V came to 2 bases and at J to 7 bases, leaving 7 bases not matched to a gene. Germline V gene sequence: CDR1 MNHEY, CDR2 SVGAGI. This CDR3 comprises 15 residues. The CDR3 spells CASSYKGAPIGELFF. CDR3 DNA: TGTGCCAGCAGTTACAAGGGGGCGCCGATCGGGGAGCTGTTTTTT.

The chain combines TRBV5-1 with TRBJ1-3; weak D call: TRBD1 (6 bases). CDR1 is SGHRS, CDR2 YFSETQ, per germline. Trimming left V 4 bases short and J 2 bases short, with 13 bases between. The CDR3 totals 15 residues. The CDR3 DNA reads as TGCGCCAGCAGCCCCTACCAGGGGACTGGAAACACCATATATTTT. It encodes CASSPYQGTGNTIYF.

The chain carries TRBV5-1 and TRBJ1-2; 8 nucleotides line up with TRBD1. The CDR3 length is 13 residues. Per germline, CDR1 SGHRS and CDR2 YFSETQ. The V segment lost 4 bases and the J segment 5 bases; nucleotides outside the gene matches: 4. CDR3 DNA: TGCGCCAGCAGCCAGACAGGGGAGTATGGCTACACCTTC. This sequence encodes CASSQTGEYGYTF.

The chain joins TRBV7-2 to TRBJ2-7; TRBD2 aligns across 14 bases. Germline V gene lookup returns CDR1 SGHTA and CDR2 FQGNSA. The CDR3 length is 15 residues. The trim removed 2 bases at V and 6 bases at J, leaving 3 bases unmatched. DNA for the CDR3: TGTGCCAGCAGCTTAACGGGACTAGCGGGAGCCGAGCAGTACTTC. It is translated as CASSLTGLAGAEQYF.

The genes are TRBV2 and TRBJ2-7; perhaps TRBD1 as D (6 bases). Per the germline V gene, CDR1 is SNHLY and CDR2 is FYNNEI. Trimming removed 8 bases at V and 4 bases at J, with 21 bases between. CDR3 length equals 15 residues. For the CDR3, the DNA is TGTGCCAGCGTCGGTATTTTTGGGGGCGCGTACGAGCAGTACTTC. Amino acid sequence: CASVGIFGGAYEQYF.

The chain recombines TRBV18 with TRBJ2-5; D not resolved. The J call could be wrong; TRBJ2-7 is a better fit for the DNA end. This CDR3 contains 15 residues. Looked up from germline, CDR1 is KGHSH and CDR2 is LQKENI. CDR3 DNA: TGTGCCAGCTCACCATTGGCAGGAAGCTCCTACGAGCAGTACTTC. Protein: CASSPLAGSSYEQYF.

This sequence joins TRBV7-3 and TRBJ1-6, with D unresolved. CDR3 length: 14 amino acids. CDR1 SGHTA and CDR2 FQGTGA come from the germline V gene. Trimming removed 2 bases at V and 4 bases at J, with 6 bases between. DNA of the CDR3: TGTGCCAGCAGCTTAGGAGGGTATAATTCACCCCTCCACTTT. Encoded protein: CASSLGGYNSPLHF.

The chain joins TRBV30 to TRBJ2-1, with 8 bases that match TRBD1. The germline CDR1 and CDR2 sequences are GTSNPN and SVGIG (reference sequence). The CDR3 covers 13 residues. Trimming took 2 bases from V and 16 from J; bases not matched to a gene: 13. The CDR3 protein is CAWSITGGEKSFF. CDR3 nucleotides: TGTGCCTGGAGTATTACAGGGGGTGAAAAGAGTTTCTTC.

This chain links TRBV5-1 with TRBJ1-4; TRBD1 aligns across 8 bases. Germline V gene data show CDR1 as SGHRS and CDR2 as YFSETQ. The CDR3 extends over 14 amino acids. The V and J ends lost 4 bases and 6 bases, in that order; junction bases with no gene match: 5. CDR3 nucleotides: TGCGCCAGCAGCACAGGACAGGGAGATGAAAAACTGTTTTTT. It is translated as CASSTGQGDEKLFF.

The chain carries TRBV11-2 and TRBJ2-3; no reliable D call. Trimming removed 2 bases from V and 5 bases from J, with 11 bases in between. This CDR3 has 14 residues. Per germline, CDR1 SGHAT and CDR2 FQNNGV. DNA of the CDR3: TGTGCCAGCAGCTTACTCAACGTTGAAGATACGCAGTATTTT. Protein product: CASSLLNVEDTQYF.

The chain has TRBV5-4 and TRBJ2-7, with D uncertain. The CDR3 totals 12 residues. The V end was cut by 0 bases, the J end by 3 bases, with 4 bases between. Germline V lookup: CDR1 SGHNT, CDR2 YYREEE (reference sequence). CDR3 sequence (DNA): TGTGCCAGCAGCTTGGCCGACTACGAGCAGTACTTC. Its protein product is CASSLADYEQYF.

Points on this clone: One junction end does not reproduce the germline sequence, and a read error may be involved. The V gene is TRBV29-1, the J gene TRBJ1-3; D not certain. The CDR3 totals 14 residues. CDR1 and CDR2 from the germline V gene are SQVTM and ANQGSEA. CDR3 in DNA: TGCAGCGTCGAAGGCGGCCGTTATGGAAACACCATATATTTT. This translates into CSVEGGRYGNTIYF.

The chain couples TRBV16 to TRBJ2-7, with D maybe TRBD1 (5 bases). Trimming took 2 bases from V and 0 from J, leaving 14 bases between them. Germline V lookup: CDR1 KGHSY, CDR2 FQNENV. CDR3 length: 16 amino acids. Here the CDR3 DNA reads TGTGCCAGCAGCCAAACCGACAGTACCATCTCCTACGAGCAGTACTTC. The encoded protein is CASSQTDSTISYEQYF.

This sequence joins TRBV7-2 and TRBJ2-3; D is uncertain. The CDR3 consists of 12 residues. V was shortened by 2 bases and J by 6 bases, with 6 bases between the two germline ends. Per the germline V gene, CDR1 is SGHTA and CDR2 is FQGNSA. The chain's CDR3 is CASSLRADTQYF. CDR3 nucleotide sequence: TGTGCCAGCAGCTTACGTGCGGATACGCAGTATTTT.

This chain joins TRBV11-2 and TRBJ2-5; 8 bases map to TRBD1. The CDR3 spans 13 residues. Germline trimming cut 4 bases from V and 5 bases from J; bases unmatched to any gene: 3. Germline CDR1 SGHAT, CDR2 FQNNGV. The CDR3 sequence is CASSSRGQETQYF. The CDR3 coding sequence is TGTGCCAGCAGCTCCAGGGGGCAGGAGACCCAGTACTTC. Combining the CDR3 with reference TRBV11-2 and TRBJ2-5 gives the whole variable domain EAGVAQSPRYKIIEKRQSVAFWCNPISGHATLYWYQQILGQGPKLLIQFQNNGVVDDSQLPKDRFSAERLKGVDSTLKIQPAKLEDSAVYLCASSSRGQETQYFGPGTRLLVL.

The chain uses TRBV4-1 and TRBJ2-3; D is unclear. V gave up 1 base and J gave up 6 bases, with 8 bases separating them. The CDR3 covers 13 residues. From germline, CDR1 is MGHRA and CDR2 YSYEKL. The DNA for the CDR3 is TGCGCCAGCAGCCAAGCCCCGGCGGATACGCAGTATTTT. Translated: CASSQAPADTQYF.

The V gene is TRBV19, the J gene TRBJ1-1, with a possible D match to TRBD1 (5 bases). There are 14 residues in the CDR3. Germline values: CDR1 LNHDA, CDR2 SQIVND (reference sequence). Trimming cost V 1 base and J 1 base, with 7 bases left between them. CDR3 region: CASSIAGTNTEAFF. Here the CDR3 DNA reads TGTGCCAGTAGTATAGCGGGGACGAACACTGAAGCTTTCTTT.

The CDR3 nucleotides are TGTGCCAGCAGCCTCCCCGTAGGGGGGCTTACTAACTATGGCTACACCTTC. Translation: CASSLPVGGLTNYGYTF. This sequence joins TRBV5-5 and TRBJ1-2; a possible D gene is TRBD1 (6 bases). V gave up 4 bases and J gave up 0 bases, with 19 bases separating them. Germline lookup yields CDR1 SGHKS and CDR2 YYEKEE (reference sequence). The CDR3 spans 17 residues.

V gene TRBV5-1 combines with J gene TRBJ2-7; 8 bases are a match to TRBD1. In germline, CDR1 is SGHRS, CDR2 YFSETQ. Trimming removed 0 bases from V and 3 bases from J; junction bases left unmatched: 5. This CDR3 contains 15 residues. For the CDR3, the DNA is TGCGCCAGCAGCTTGGTTTCTGGACAGGGCTACGAGCAGTACTTC. It codes for CASSLVSGQGYEQYF.

This chain uses TRBV11-3 with TRBJ2-1; either TRBD1 or TRBD2 may supply D (5 bases each). Trimming took off 1 base at V and 0 bases at J, with 10 bases between the two ends. Germline assignment: CDR1 SGHNT and CDR2 YENEEA. The CDR3 consists of 16 residues. The CDR3 loop is CASSLGGGTSYNEQFF. The CDR3 DNA is TGTGCCAGCAGCTTAGGTGGGGGAACCTCCTACAATGAGCAGTTCTTC.